This is a list of T cell receptor beta chains from one sample in a study of T cells after posttransplantation cyclophosphamide. Libraries were prepared by immunoSEQ multiplex PCR; TCRdb keeps only in-frame clonotypes and omits some of them. The data contain several thousand clones, 80% of them seen just once; the ten biggest clones take up more than 3.5%. Specimen: PBMCs, collected after allogeneic stem cell transplant with posttransplant cyclophosphamide. These receptors were taken from a male patient in his fifties or sixties who received an allogeneic stem cell transplant from a related donor and was CMV-positive. Some T cells may have originated in the graft donor. Both conserved end residues are part of each CDR3. Each record gives: J gene, V gene, D gene, clone size, CDR3 protein, CDR3 DNA. The D gene is left open where the match is weak. Clone size is stated in some rows and not others, as once, few, many or a class when expanded.

TRBJ2-3	TRBV29-1	NA	NA	CSVGGIHTDTQYF	TGCAGCGTTGGAGGGATACACACAGATACGCAGTATTTT
TRBJ2-5	TRBV4-2	TRBD1	NA	CASRKSRGRNETQYF	TGTGCCAGCAGGAAGTCAAGGGGGCGGAACGAGACCCAGTACTTC
TRBJ2-7	TRBV6-1	TRBD1	few	CATSSGTGAYEQYF	TGTGCCACAAGTTCCGGGACAGGGGCCTACGAGCAGTACTTC
TRBJ1-5	TRBV2	NA	NA	CASSFWANQPQHF	TGTGCCAGCAGTTTTTGGGCCAATCAGCCCCAGCATTTT
TRBJ1-6	TRBV2	NA	NA	CASSRTGVNSPLHF	TGTGCCAGCAGTCGCACGGGGGTAAATTCACCCCTCCACTTT
TRBJ2-7	TRBV19	NA	NA	CASSRRDIPYEQYF	TGTGCCAGTAGTAGACGGGACATTCCCTACGAGCAGTACTTC
TRBJ2-7	TRBV11-2	NA	NA	CASSLGLDSYEQYF	TGTGCCAGCAGCTTAGGCCTGGACAGTTACGAGCAGTACTTC
TRBJ1-2	TRBV6-6	TRBD1	NA	CASSYGTERGYTF	TGTGCCAGCAGTTACGGGACAGAGCGTGGCTACACCTTC
TRBJ1-4	TRBV23-1	NA	NA	CASSQEHSYWTVLDEKLFF	TGCGCCAGCAGTCAGGAACATAGTTACTGGACAGTCCTTGATGAAAAACTGTTTTTT
TRBJ1-2	TRBV6-1	NA	NA	CASNDWGRYYGYTF	TGTGCCAGCAACGACTGGGGGCGATACTATGGCTACACCTTC
TRBJ2-5	TRBV5-4	NA	NA	CASSFGGPTKETQYF	TGTGCCAGCAGCTTCGGGGGACCAACTAAAGAGACCCAGTACTTC
TRBJ1-4	TRBV15	NA	NA	CATSRDAGHAPVF	TGTGCCACCAGCAGAGATGCGGGCCACGCTCCGGTTTTT
TRBJ1-3	TRBV7-9	NA	NA	CASSLTVYSGNTIYF	TGTGCCAGCAGCCTTACAGTCTACTCTGGAAACACCATATATTTT
TRBJ1-2	TRBV5-6	TRBD1	NA	CASSQRQGGGYTF	TGTGCCAGCAGCCAAAGACAGGGCGGCGGCTACACCTTC
TRBJ1-3	TRBV18	NA	NA	CASSPITGDSGNTIYF	TGTGCCAGCTCACCAATTACAGGCGACTCTGGAAACACCATATATTTT
TRBJ2-1	TRBV6-6	TRBD2	NA	CASSILAGVNNEQFF	TGTGCCAGCAGCATTCTAGCGGGAGTCAACAATGAGCAGTTCTTC
TRBJ2-1	TRBV14	NA	NA	CASSQGLGNEQFF	TGTGCCAGCAGCCAAGGACTAGGGAATGAGCAGTTCTTC
TRBJ2-1	TRBV28	TRBD2	NA	CASSLASGRNEQFF	TGTGCCAGCAGTTTGGCTAGCGGGAGGAATGAGCAGTTCTTC
TRBJ2-3	TRBV2	TRBD1	NA	CATQQGDREVTDTQYF	TGTGCCACCCAGCAGGGGGACAGGGAAGTCACAGATACGCAGTATTTT
TRBJ1-1	TRBV7-9	NA	NA	CASSLARGTEAFF	TGTGCCAGCAGCTTAGCCAGGGGAACTGAAGCTTTCTTT
TRBJ2-1	TRBV19	NA	NA	CASSIGARSYNEQFF	TGTGCCAGTAGTATCGGAGCAAGGTCCTACAATGAGCAGTTCTTC
TRBJ1-2	TRBV7-9	TRBD1	NA	CASQGARYGYTF	TGTGCCAGCCAGGGGGCGCGGTATGGCTACACCTTC
TRBJ2-3	TRBV9	TRBD2	NA	CASSAGTSWGTDTQYF	TGTGCCAGCAGCGCAGGGACTAGTTGGGGGACAGATACGCAGTATTTT
TRBJ2-7	TRBV27	NA	few	CASSSLFGGVRGEQYF	TGTGCCAGCAGTTCCCTTTTTGGTGGTGTACGAGGCGAGCAGTACTTC
TRBJ1-2	TRBV6-6	TRBD1	NA	CASSYFQTGGGYGYTF	TGTGCCAGCAGTTACTTTCAGACAGGGGGGGGATATGGCTACACCTTC
TRBJ1-5	TRBV27	TRBD1	once	CASSPTGQGAGQPQHF	TGTGCCAGCAGTCCCACCGGACAGGGGGCCGGTCAGCCCCAGCATTTT
TRBJ1-1	TRBV27	NA	NA	CASSLSGEAAGTEAFF	TGTGCCAGCAGTCTTTCGGGGGAGGCAGCAGGAACTGAAGCTTTCTTT
TRBJ1-4	TRBV19	TRBD1	NA	CASSIALGQGHEKLFF	TGTGCCAGTAGTATAGCCCTAGGACAGGGCCATGAAAAACTGTTTTTT
TRBJ1-2	TRBV7-9	NA	NA	CASSSDRIFNYGYTF	TGTGCCAGCAGCTCGGACAGAATATTTAACTATGGCTACACCTTC
TRBJ1-2	TRBV4-1	TRBD1	NA	CASSQGLGTGGVGGYTF	TGCGCCAGCAGCCAAGGTTTAGGGACAGGGGGCGTCGGAGGCTACACCTTC
TRBJ1-5	TRBV5-1	NA	NA	CASEVWVGQPQHF	TGCGCCAGCGAGGTCTGGGTGGGTCAGCCCCAGCATTTT
TRBJ2-1	TRBV6-5	TRBD2	NA	CASSYSSGSLREQFF	TGTGCCAGCAGTTACTCTAGCGGGAGTCTACGGGAGCAGTTCTTC
TRBJ2-5	TRBV6-6	TRBD1	NA	CASSWTGEQYF	TGTGCCAGCAGTTGGACAGGGGAGCAGTACTTC
TRBJ2-5	TRBV4-3	TRBD1	NA	CASRDRYQETQYF	TGCGCCAGTCGGGACAGGTACCAAGAGACCCAGTACTTC
TRBJ2-5	TRBV6-1	NA	once	CASSEARVGGETQYF	TGTGCCAGCAGTGAAGCGCGGGTCGGGGGTGAGACCCAGTACTTC
TRBJ2-1	TRBV7-6	TRBD2	NA	CASSLEGGSGGPKYNEQFF	TGTGCCAGCAGCTTAGAGGGGGGGTCGGGAGGGCCCAAGTACAATGAGCAGTTCTTC
TRBJ2-1	TRBV7-6	TRBD2	few	CASSLGGWGSGSGDEQFF	TGTGCCAGCAGCTTAGGGGGGTGGGGTAGCGGGAGTGGAGATGAGCAGTTCTTC
TRBJ2-2	TRBV19	TRBD1	NA	CASTPGTANTGELFF	TGTGCCAGTACACCCGGGACAGCGAACACCGGGGAGCTGTTTTTT
TRBJ2-5	TRBV18	NA	NA	CASSPGGETQYF	TGTGCCAGCTCACCGGGCGGGGAGACCCAGTACTTC
TRBJ2-5	TRBV11-2	TRBD2	NA	CASSSGGGTLETQYF	TGTGCCAGCAGCTCGGGGGGGGGTACATTGGAGACCCAGTACTTC
TRBJ2-3	TRBV2	NA	NA	CASRRQTTDTQYF	TGTGCCAGCCGCCGACAGACCACAGATACGCAGTATTTT
TRBJ1-1	TRBV9	NA	NA	CASSVFSAGWEGTEAFF	TGTGCCAGCAGCGTATTTTCCGCAGGATGGGAGGGGACTGAAGCTTTCTTT